This note documents a single TCR beta chain sequence. Its antigen is unknown. The PCR employed 60 Vbeta primers together with 13 Jbeta primers. The protocol was immunoSEQ multiplex PCR, while the TCRdb copy is restricted to in-frame clones and leaves out a portion. Its listing shows 65,000 to 80,000 clones. These data belong to a study of cytomegalovirus exposure and HLA in healthy donors. This CDR3 has 15 residues. Germline V CDR1 and CDR2: SEHNR, FQNEAQ (reference sequence). J lost 4 bases, V lost 6 bases, and 5 bases had no gene match. Study conclusions and caveats: Later analysis placed DRB1 highest and HLA-C lowest in TCR association rates, which differed by HLA locus. Researchers reportedly found TCR beta sequences accurately predicted most subjects' HLA-A and HLA-B alleles. Roughly uniform sequencing depth across donors was assumed, possibly incorrectly. According to the study, some 160 TCR beta chains were cytomegalovirus-associated.

This receptor was identified in a man younger than 40 in good health and CMV-seronegative. The sequenced material came from PBMCs. The chain links TRBV7-9 to TRBJ1-3; TRBD1 agrees at 11 bases. The CDR3 spells CASRRTGGEGNTIYF. The CDR3 region has the DNA TGTGCCAGCAGACGGACAGGGGGCGAGGGAAACACCATATATTTT.